This TCR beta chain is from a study of identical twins (dated by TCRdb to the mid-2010s). The study in broad terms: To test whether fetal clonotypes persist, this study deep-sequenced TCR alpha and beta repertoires from monozygotic twins, from unrelated adults of various ages, and from cord blood. Replicate twin experiments were performed at different times using different library preparation protocols to rule out contamination. What the research found in general, with its limitations: In beta out-of-frame sequences, excess twin sharing was weaker, because having fewer shared sequences lowered the signal-to-noise ratio. Compared with coincidental sharing between unrelated individuals, out-of-frame TCR alpha sequences shared between twins had an excess of sequences with low generation probability. Conclusions relied on cross-sectional statistical analysis, since the same donors could not be followed over many years. Invariant T cells such as MAIT and iNKT could partly confound zero-insertion analyses, although diverse VJ usage argued against such confounding for most clonotypes. Recombination models systematically underestimated out-of-frame TCR alpha sharing in monozygotic twins but agreed with sharing between unrelated individuals. Abundant cord blood beta clonotypes had fewer insertions, young adult naive repertoires showed a similar but weaker trend, and memory repertoires showed no such trend.

Every donor was a healthy Caucasian. The twin cohort comprised three pairs of female monozygotic twins, all aged roughly 18 to 30 years. The RNA used for TCR libraries was isolated from peripheral blood mononuclear cells. This clonotype came up a few times. The clone's antigen remains unknown. Base qualities were left out, and no much larger clone turns up one base away. Receptor libraries were prepared by 5' RACE. Sequencing was performed on an Illumina HiSeq 2000. Template switching introduced a universal primer binding site; the final cDNA contained a unique molecular identifier, enabling accurate counting of TCR cDNA molecules. First-strand cDNA for TCR alpha and beta chains was synthesized from specific primers in the conserved constant-segment region. To control for contamination, every cDNA library was double barcoded, receiving both a SMART-Mk sample barcode and Illumina barcodes. TruSeq adapter sequences and Illumina sample barcodes were added in two successive PCR steps. The Illumina HiSeq platform was used with custom primers to sequence TCR alpha and beta cDNA libraries. Concerning the study's data processing: MiGEC was used to process raw reads and extract unique molecular identifiers, and MiXCR was used to find CDR3 positions. For each individual, recombination models were inferred using an EM algorithm with the repgenHMM and IGoR tools. Shared clonotypes were analyzed with the tcR package in R, and sharing was normalized by the product of cloneset sizes. Out-of-frame nonproductive sequences were analyzed to study raw recombination free of thymic and clonal selection effects. The public sequencing data were trimmed at Q25 with fastp and processed into clonotypes with MiXCR by TCRdb, which kept only in-frame beta chains. When rows share a CDR3 protein, they turn into one entry using the most common DNA and genes. Clone size and V and J calls follow TCRdb, not the original study. Here the sample has hundreds of thousands of distinct CDR3 sequences; 8.6% occur a single time. Clones ranked in the top ten supply around 0.98% of the sample.

The V and J ends are trimmed by 7 bases and 5 bases, leaving 12 bases between them. The germline V gene supplies CDR1 MNHEY and CDR2 SVGEGT. Reading from cysteine to phenylalanine, the CDR3 counts 13 amino acids. Here the CDR3 DNA is all that survives: 39 bases in frame from base 1. Separately, the same data were catalogued under a study of yellow fever vaccine responses in identical twins. Per the second study: According to the authors, in identical twins the way T cells responded to vaccination appeared partly convergent and partly personalized. In identical twins, the study followed T cell clones that responded to the vaccine with precision.

This TCR derives from a woman aged 18 to 35 in good health. The chain couples TRBV6-2 or TRBV6-3 to TRBJ2-1; the D region possibly corresponds to TRBD1 (7 bases align). Input material: PBMCs. CDR3 protein: CASMEGADNEQFF. The nucleotides are TGTGCCAGCATGGAGGGGGCTGACAATGAGCAGTTCTTC.